These 11 T cell receptor beta chains were sequenced from one sample in a study of glioma-infiltrating T cells. Amplification of TCR alpha and beta CDR3 regions from RNA used iRepertoire nested multiplex PCR. MiXCR was run by TCRdb on the multiplex PCR reads, yielding one entry per CDR3 protein. This table has 300,000 to 450,000 distinct CDR3 sequences, 41% appearing once. Sequenced: glioma tissue, nonneoplastic brain tissue, or PBMCs (not recorded which). The receptor set was obtained from a human donor with low-grade glioma or glioblastoma, undergoing nonglioma brain surgery, or in good health (not recorded which).

The chain combines TRBV12-3 or TRBV12-4 with TRBJ1-5; 8 bases are a match to TRBD1. The CDR3 length is 13 residues. J lost 7 bases, V lost 6 bases, and 5 bases had no gene match. The chain's CDR3 is CASRIQGDQPQHF. In DNA, the CDR3 is TGTGCCAGCAGGATACAGGGGGACCAGCCCCAGCATTTT.

Details on this clonotype: One junction end does not reproduce the germline sequence, and a read error may be involved. The chain recombines TRBV4-3 with TRBJ2-1; D is ambiguous. The CDR3 loop spans 15 amino acids. Germline loops: CDR1 LGHNA, CDR2 YSLEER. Written as DNA, the CDR3 is TGCGCCGGCAGCCAAGATGTCGCTGACTACAATGAGCAGTTCTTC. Encoded protein: CAGSQDVADYNEQFF.

Only a few counts were recorded for this clonotype. The chain joins TRBV10-3 to TRBJ2-7; D is perhaps TRBD1 or TRBD2 (5 bases each). The CDR3 spans 16 residues. V lost 4 bases to trimming and J lost 5 bases, with 21 bases between them. Germline assignment: CDR1 ENHRY and CDR2 SYGVKD. In DNA, the CDR3 is TGTGCCATCAGTGCAGACCGGGGCGACCGAGGGGACGAGCAGTACTTC. Translating it yields CAISADRGDRGDEQYF.

Only a few counts were recorded for this clonotype. At one end, the junction sequence differs from germline, possibly due to a read error. The V and J genes are TRBV4-1 and TRBJ2-7; D assignment may be TRBD1 or TRBD2 (5 bases each). Germline CDR1 MGHRA, CDR2 YSYEKL. The CDR3 is 15 residues long. DNA for the CDR3: TGCGCCAGCAGCCAAGATCGCTGGGCCTTGGGGGAGCAGTACTTT. Amino acid sequence: CASSQDRWALGEQYF.

The V call is TRBV20-1, the J call TRBJ1-4; D is ambiguous. The germline CDR1 and CDR2 sequences are DFQATT and SNEGSKA (reference sequence). V gave up 6 bases and J gave up 3 bases, with 11 bases separating them. This CDR3 has 13 amino acids. The CDR3 reads CSARKRSNEKLFF. In nucleotides, the CDR3 is TGCAGTGCAAGGAAGCGGTCTAATGAAAAACTGTTTTTT.

In nucleotides, the CDR3 is TGTGCCAGCAGCCCCCTCGGGACAGGGGGTGAAAAACTGTTTTTT. The encoded protein is CASSPLGTGGEKLFF. The chain employs TRBV6-5 and TRBJ1-4; 11 bases map to TRBD1. The junction had 7 bases not matched to a gene; V was cut back by 6 bases and J by 7 bases. There are 15 residues in the CDR3. Germline V gene lookup returns CDR1 MNHEY and CDR2 SVGAGI.

This clonotype was observed many times. V is TRBV20-1 and J is TRBJ2-1; no reliable D call. CDR1 is DFQATT, CDR2 SNEGSKA, per germline (reference sequence). Trimming removed 6 bases from V and 2 bases from J, with 5 bases in between. This CDR3 contains 11 residues. For the CDR3, the DNA is TGCAGTGCCCAACCCTACAATGAGCAGTTCTTC. Translated, it gives CSAQPYNEQFF.

In this sample, this clonotype turned up once. The V call is TRBV28, the J call TRBJ2-3, with 7 positions matching TRBD2. The germline CDR1 and CDR2 sequences are MDHEN and SYDVKM. Trimming cost V 2 bases and J 2 bases; bases outside gene matches: 22. The CDR3 has 21 residues. CDR3 in amino acids: CASSLGAASGRAGANTDTQYF. In DNA form, the CDR3 reads TGTGCCAGCAGTTTAGGTGCGGCTAGCGGAAGGGCCGGGGCCAACACAGATACGCAGTATTTT.

Details on this clonotype: The conserved phenylalanine or tryptophan normally closing the CDR3 is absent here, so this likely arose from a read error. This sequence joins TRBV25-1 and TRBJ1-2; maybe TRBD1 (5 bases). From germline, CDR1 is MGHDK and CDR2 SYGVNS. The CDR3 spans 13 residues. Trimming took off 4 bases at V and 6 bases at J, with 12 bases between the two ends. This CDR3 reads CASSGGWGNGYTL. The CDR3 DNA reads as TGTGCCAGCAGTGGAGGATGGGGGAATGGCTACACCTTA.

As to this clonotype: Possible read error: a much larger clone is one base away. V gene TRBV28 combines with J gene TRBJ2-3; D not resolved. Germline assignment: CDR1 MDHEN and CDR2 SYDVKM. Trimming stripped 5 bases from V and 8 bases from J, with 14 bases between. The length of the CDR3 is 13 residues. The CDR3 is CASSPPPTSTQYF. The CDR3 DNA sequence: TGTGCCAGCAGTCCCCCTCCCACAAGTACGCAGTATTTT.

For this clonotype: A read error may be the cause here, since a much bigger clone is one base away. J is TRBJ2-7 and V is TRBV27; D may be TRBD2 (6 bases). The CDR3 loop spans 14 amino acids. Germline V gene sequence: CDR1 MNHEY, CDR2 SMNVEV (reference sequence). CDR3 amino acids: CASSFGLPPYGQYF. CDR3 nucleotides: TGTGCCAGCAGTTTCGGACTACCCCCCTACGGGCAGTACTTC.